The clone carrying this T cell receptor (beta chain) is a singleton in its sample. In the naive CD8 group, cells lacked CD45RO and were positively selected for CCR7, so terminally differentiated effector memory CD45RA+ cells were left out. This sample is drawn from a study of shared clonotypes between healthy human individuals. V was cut by 9 bases and J by 2 bases, with 13 bases left in between. The germline CDR1 and CDR2 sequences are MNHNS and SASEGT. The CDR3 totals 13 residues. Sequenced by immunoSEQ multiplex PCR; TCRdb stores in-frame clones only, minus some. This repertoire shows about 2.1 million clones, just over 90% found once; its top ten account for around 1.7%.

The J gene is TRBJ1-2, the V gene TRBV6-1; tentative D call: TRBD1 (6 bases). The sequenced sample consisted of naive CD8+ T cells from PBMCs. The clonotype was recovered from a man aged 18 to 29 in good health. Some clones in this sample may be carry-over from other donors' samples. Here the CDR3 DNA reads TGTGCCAGTAGAGAGCAGGGGAACTATGGCTACACCTTC. Its translation is CASREQGNYGYTF.